The present entry profiles one TCR beta chain with its context. The entry originates in a study of blood T cell repertoires in COVID-19. Whole-study context: Samples representing acute and convalescent COVID-19 were sourced from the United States, Italy and Spain. PBMCs, B-cell-depleted T cells, or T cells provided the cDNA or gDNA that made up the material.

In the authors' methods: Nucleated cell number was recorded as an estimate derived from reference gene primer amplification. Sequencing used immunoSEQ multiplex PCR; TCRdb keeps in-frame clones, though not all of them. V and J calls and clone size are copied from that table; D and trimming were computed from the DNA. The repertoire consists of some 60,000 clones, with about 84% occurring once and the leading ten covering approximately 7.2%. This CDR3 is built from 14 residues. Trimming took off 1 base at V and 0 bases at J, with 8 bases between the two ends. CDR1 and CDR2 (germline): SGHRS, YFSETQ. The V and J genes are TRBV5-1 and TRBJ2-7; tentative D call: TRBD2 (5 bases). The sequenced sample consisted of peripheral blood. This TCR was recovered from a man between 60 and 75 years old with acute or convalescent COVID-19. CDR3 sequence (DNA): TGCGCCAGCAGCTTGACGGGGAACTCCTACGAGCAGTACTTC. Translated, it gives CASSLTGNSYEQYF.